The 16 T cell receptor beta chains presented below share a single source sample, sequenced in a study of blood T cell repertoires in COVID-19. Measured with immunoSEQ multiplex PCR; TCRdb has only the in-frame clones, and not every one. The sample has hundreds of thousands of clones, roughly 88% seen once. Sequenced material: PBMCs or T cells enriched from blood (not recorded which). The receptors were gathered from a woman aged 50 to 60 who had recovered from COVID-19.

The chain is built from TRBV3-1 (or the pseudogene TRBV3-2) and TRBJ2-7, with TRBD1 matching 10 bases. Germline assignment: CDR1 LGHDT and CDR2 YNNKEL (reference sequence). The CDR3 is made up of 15 amino acids. The J segment lost 4 bases and the V segment lost 4 bases, leaving 7 bases of the junction unmatched. This chain's CDR3 is CASSLVGTGAYEQYF. The CDR3 DNA is TGTGCCAGCAGCCTCGTTGGGACAGGGGCGTACGAGCAGTACTTC.

The rearrangement links TRBV13 to TRBJ2-7; TRBD2 is a possible D gene (6 bases). Trimming took 3 bases from V and 5 from J, leaving 17 bases between them. Per germline, CDR1 PRHDT and CDR2 FYEKMQ (reference sequence). CDR3 size: 15 residues. The CDR3 nucleotides read TGTGCCAGCAGCTTTACGGTTAGCGGTCTCGACGAGCAGTACTTC. Its protein product is CASSFTVSGLDEQYF.

The gene calls are TRBV28 and TRBJ1-2; 7 bases fit TRBD1. This CDR3 is built from 12 residues. The V and J ends lost 4 bases and 8 bases, in that order; junction bases with no gene match: 4. The germline V gene has CDR1 MDHEN and CDR2 SYDVKM. CDR3 amino acids: CASSSTGVGYTF. Written as DNA, the CDR3 is TGTGCCAGCAGTTCAACAGGGGTCGGCTACACCTTC.

The chain carries TRBV3-1 (or the pseudogene TRBV3-2) and TRBJ2-7, with 9 positions matching TRBD2. Germline V gene sequence: CDR1 LGHDT, CDR2 YNNKEL (reference sequence). This CDR3 is 14 amino acids long. The ends lost 5 bases at V and 2 bases at J; junction bases unmatched: 4. CDR3 amino acids: CASSVSGGTYEQYF. The DNA of the CDR3 is TGTGCCAGCAGCGTAAGCGGGGGGACCTACGAGCAGTACTTC.

This clone appeared a few times. V and J are TRBV4-2 and TRBJ2-7, with a weak D call TRBD2 (5 bases). With 2 bases removed from V and 5 bases from J, the gap between germline ends came to 19 bases. CDR1 LGHNA and CDR2 YNFKEQ come from the germline V gene. The CDR3 has 16 residues. The CDR3 loop is CASSQRNGVSGDEQYF. DNA of the CDR3: TGTGCCAGCAGCCAAAGAAACGGAGTCTCCGGGGACGAGCAGTACTTC.

The CDR3 loop is CASSEGTFTEQYF. The DNA of the CDR3 is TGTGCCAGCAGTGAGGGGACATTCACCGAGCAGTACTTC. The gene calls are TRBV6-1 and TRBJ2-7; tentatively, D is TRBD1 (6 bases). Germline V gives CDR1 MNHNS, CDR2 SASEGT. This CDR3 has 13 residues. Trimming shortened V by 3 bases and J by 6 bases, and 12 bases separated the two germline ends.

J is TRBJ2-7 and V is TRBV14; possible D gene TRBD1, 6 bases. Per germline, CDR1 SGHDN and CDR2 FVKESK. Trimming cost V 5 bases and J 3 bases, with 17 bases left between them. CDR3 length: 15 residues. CDR3 sequence reads: CASSAPGQGLYEQYF. The CDR3, as DNA: TGTGCCAGCAGCGCCCCGGGACAAGGACTCTACGAGCAGTACTTC.

The chain is built from TRBV11-2 and TRBJ1-1; possibly TRBD1 for D (5 bases). The germline gives CDR1 SGHAT, CDR2 FQNNGV. This CDR3 has 14 residues. V gave up 4 bases and J gave up 1 base, with 10 bases separating them. The CDR3 region is CASSWAGWNTEAFF. DNA of the CDR3: TGTGCCAGCAGCTGGGCAGGGTGGAACACTGAAGCTTTCTTT.

The V gene is TRBV29-1, the J gene TRBJ1-5; D is undetermined. Trimming took off 1 base at V and 7 bases at J, with 11 bases between the two ends. CDR3 size: 13 residues. CDR1 SQVTM and CDR2 ANQGSEA come from the germline V gene. The CDR3 region is CSVEAGSGQPQHF. CDR3 bases: TGCAGCGTTGAAGCGGGTTCGGGGCAGCCCCAGCATTTT.

The V gene is TRBV4-1, the J gene TRBJ2-2; D not resolved. The ends were cut back, 1 base at V and 4 bases at J, with 4 bases in the middle. The length of the CDR3 is 13 residues. The V gene's germline CDR1 is MGHRA and CDR2 YSYEKL. DNA of the CDR3: TGCGCCAGCAGCCAAGGACTCACCGGGGAGCTGTTTTTT. Protein: CASSQGLTGELFF.

The rearrangement joins TRBV7-9 to TRBJ1-2; possible D gene TRBD1, 5 bases. V was pared by 3 bases and J by 7 bases, with 9 bases between. In germline, CDR1 is SEHNR, CDR2 FQNEAQ (reference sequence). The CDR3 length is 12 residues. CDR3 residues: CASSFQGGGYTF. In DNA form, the CDR3 reads TGTGCCAGCAGCTTCCAGGGAGGTGGCTACACCTTC.

The rearrangement joins TRBV2 to TRBJ2-7, with no clear D. Germline loops: CDR1 SNHLY, CDR2 FYNNEI. The V end was cut by 6 bases, the J end by 4 bases, with 16 bases between. The CDR3 contains 14 residues. CDR3 residues: CASRKQSIPYEQYF. The CDR3 DNA reads TGTGCCAGCAGAAAACAGAGCATCCCTTACGAGCAGTACTTC.

The gene calls are TRBV25-1 and TRBJ1-1, with TRBD1 matching over 9 bases. After removal of 10 bases from V and 3 bases from J, the junction contained 9 bases not matched to a gene. Germline V lookup: CDR1 MGHDK, CDR2 SYGVNS. The CDR3 covers 14 residues. CDR3 region: CATRTGAWDTEAFF. CDR3 DNA sequence: TGTGCCACCCGGACAGGGGCGTGGGACACTGAAGCTTTCTTT.

This sequence joins TRBV28 and TRBJ2-7; D perhaps matches TRBD1 (6 bases). The ends were cut back, 5 bases at V and 5 bases at J, with 13 bases in the middle. Per the germline V gene, CDR1 is MDHEN and CDR2 is SYDVKM. The CDR3 consists of 13 residues. The CDR3 nucleotides are TGTGCCAGCAGTGTAACAGGGCTCCACGAGCAGTACTTC. This sequence encodes CASSVTGLHEQYF.

This sequence joins TRBV4-1 and TRBJ2-3; 10 bases agree with TRBD2. After removal of 3 bases from V and 0 bases from J, the junction contained 12 bases not matched to a gene. CDR1 and CDR2 (germline): MGHRA, YSYEKL. This CDR3 contains 19 residues. The CDR3 spells CASSHPPSGSEPSTDTQYF. The CDR3 nucleotides read TGCGCCAGCAGCCATCCGCCTAGCGGGAGTGAACCTAGCACAGATACGCAGTATTTT.

The CDR3, as DNA: TGTGCCAGCTCACCGGGTGGGCGTGAAGCTTTCTTT. Its protein is CASSPGGREAFF. V and J are TRBV18 and TRBJ1-1; D is undetermined. V was cut by 3 bases and J by 7 bases, with 9 bases left in between. CDR1 and CDR2 (germline): KGHSH, LQKENI. The CDR3 contains 12 residues.